These 24 T cell receptor beta chains originate from one sample sequenced in a study of graft-versus-host responses after intestinal transplantation. Antigens of these TCRs are unknown. Measured with immunoSEQ multiplex PCR; TCRdb has only the in-frame clones, and not every one. This table holds 110,000 to 150,000 clones, about 90% found once. The material was unstimulated CD4+ T cells sorted from spleen or lymph node cells, obtained before intestinal transplant. The receptors come from a human donor who received an intestinal transplant.

The chain couples TRBV25-1 to TRBJ2-3; perhaps TRBD1 as D (5 bases). Germline V gene lookup returns CDR1 MGHDK and CDR2 SYGVNS. V dropped 0 bases and J dropped 3 bases, with 16 bases sitting between them. The CDR3 contains 17 residues. CDR3 loop: CASSEYPDRSSTDTQYF. The CDR3, as DNA: TGTGCCAGCAGTGAATATCCCGACAGAAGTAGTACAGATACGCAGTATTTT. Full variable domain (rest looked up from reference TRBV25-1 and TRBJ2-3): EADIYQTPRYLVIGTGKKITLECSQTMGHDKMYWYQQDPGMELHLIHYSYGVNSTEKGDLSSESTVSRIRTEHFPLTLESARPSHTSQYLCASSEYPDRSSTDTQYFGPGTRLTVL.

The sample holds one count of this clone. This chain joins TRBV9 and TRBJ2-1, with 8 bases identical to TRBD2. CDR1 is SGDLS and CDR2 is YYNGEE in the germline V gene. CDR3 length: 17 amino acids. J lost 1 base, V lost 4 bases, and 10 bases had no gene match. CDR3 nucleotide sequence: TGTGCCAGCAGCCTTAGCAGGCGGGAGGAATCCTACAATGAGCAGTTCTTC. It yields the protein CASSLSRREESYNEQFF.

CDR3 bases: TGCGCCAGCAGCTTGGATGGGACAGCTGGAAACACCATATATTTT. Translated: CASSLDGTAGNTIYF. The rearrangement links TRBV5-1 to TRBJ1-3; 7 bases agree with TRBD1. The germline gives CDR1 SGHRS, CDR2 YFSETQ. The CDR3 sequence is 15 residues long. V lost 0 bases and J lost 2; bases outside the gene matches: 2.

Worth noting for this clone: One end of the junction does not line up with germline, which may come from a read error. The rearrangement joins TRBV7-7 to TRBJ2-1; 12 positions agree with TRBD2. Per germline, CDR1 SSHAT and CDR2 FNYEAQ (reference sequence). This CDR3 has 15 amino acids. The CDR3, as DNA: TGTGCTAGCAGCCGGGGACTAGCGGGCCAAAATGAGCAGTTCTTC. Protein: CASSRGLAGQNEQFF.

The chain combines TRBV29-1 with TRBJ1-1; tentatively, D is TRBD1 (6 bases). V lost 7 bases and J 5 bases, leaving 14 bases between the germline ends. The CDR3 length is 12 residues. From germline, CDR1 is SQVTM and CDR2 ANQGSEA. The CDR3 nucleotides are TGCAGCGCCGGGGGCAGGGGAACTGAAGCTTTCTTT. Residues: CSAGGRGTEAFF.

This clone came up once. V is TRBV20-1 and J is TRBJ2-7, with D possibly being TRBD1 or TRBD2 (7 bases each). V gave up 7 bases and J gave up 6 bases, with 13 bases separating them. The length of the CDR3 is 11 residues. Per germline, CDR1 DFQATT and CDR2 SNEGSKA (reference sequence). CDR3 DNA sequence: TGCAGTGGACAGGGCGGGGGCGAGCAGTACTTC. Its protein is CSGQGGGEQYF.

This clone was seen a few times. This chain connects TRBV6-4 to TRBJ2-2; D perhaps matches TRBD1 (5 bases). Germline CDR1 and CDR2: MRHNA and SNTAGT. The V gene lost 6 bases and the J gene lost 6 bases, with 14 bases spanning the gap. The CDR3 has 14 residues. The CDR3 DNA reads as TGTGCCAGCAGAAAAACAGGAATGGCCGGGGAGCTGTTTTTT. As protein: CASRKTGMAGELFF.

This chain joins TRBV28 and TRBJ2-5, with TRBD2 matching 8 bases. The CDR3 extends over 15 amino acids. V lost 6 bases to trimming and J lost 3 bases; unmatched junction nucleotides: 9. Per the germline V gene, CDR1 is MDHEN and CDR2 is SYDVKM. The CDR3 nucleotides read TGTGCCAGCAGGGGTAGCGGGATGGGGGAAGAGACCCAGTACTTC. Translating it yields CASRGSGMGEETQYF.

The V call is TRBV7-2, the J call TRBJ2-1; 12 nucleotides match TRBD2. This CDR3 spans 17 amino acids. Germline lookup yields CDR1 SGHTA and CDR2 FQGNSA. Trimming removed 0 bases from V and 7 bases from J; junction bases left unmatched: 7. The CDR3 protein is CASSLARLAGGLNEQFF. DNA for the CDR3: TGTGCCAGCAGCTTAGCTCGCCTAGCGGGAGGGCTGAATGAGCAGTTCTTC.

The chain joins TRBV28 to TRBJ1-1; 7 nucleotides line up with TRBD1. Unmatched junction bases numbered 16, after V lost 7 bases and J lost 11 bases. From germline, CDR1 is MDHEN and CDR2 SYDVKM. This CDR3 contains 14 residues. The CDR3 loop reads CASTPTGTHVWAFF. The CDR3 coding sequence is TGTGCCAGCACCCCGACAGGGACCCATGTTTGGGCTTTCTTT.

In the case of this clone: Other DNA sequences in this specimen translate into the identical CDR3. V and J are TRBV7-2 and TRBJ2-3; 7 bases align to TRBD2. Germline V lookup: CDR1 SGHTA, CDR2 FQGNSA. The CDR3 sequence is 15 residues long. V gave up 1 base and J gave up 6 bases; unmatched junction bases: 7. The CDR3 nucleotides are TGTGCCAGCAGCTTAGAGGGGAGGGGATGGGATACGCAGTATTTT. Translated: CASSLEGRGWDTQYF.

The chain is built from TRBV27 and TRBJ2-7; 7 bases map to TRBD1. The V gene's germline CDR1 is MNHEY and CDR2 SMNVEV (reference sequence). Germline trimming cut 5 bases from V and 7 bases from J; bases unmatched to any gene: 8. The CDR3 length is 13 residues. CDR3: CASSGYRGAEQYF. The DNA of the CDR3 is TGTGCCAGCAGTGGGTACAGGGGAGCTGAGCAGTACTTC.

The chain joins TRBV4-1 to TRBJ2-5; 10 nucleotides agree with TRBD2. The J call may not be correct, given that the DNA end is closer to TRBJ2-7. Germline V lookup: CDR1 MGHRA, CDR2 YSYEKL. The CDR3 spans 16 residues. CDR3 in amino acids: CASSQEELAGFYEQYF. The CDR3 region has the DNA TGCGCCAGCAGCCAAGAGGAACTAGCGGGATTCTACGAGCAGTACTTC.

The rearrangement joins TRBV7-3 to TRBJ2-5; a weak D match, TRBD2 (6 bases). V was trimmed by 2 bases and J by 4 bases, leaving 8 bases between them. The germline V gene encodes CDR1 SGHTA and CDR2 FQGTGA. The CDR3 has 13 residues. The CDR3: CASSLGTPETQYF. As DNA, the CDR3 is TGTGCCAGCAGCTTAGGGACTCCAGAGACCCAGTACTTC.

The chain uses TRBV18 and TRBJ2-1; D is unresolved. Per the germline V gene, CDR1 is KGHSH and CDR2 is LQKENI. The CDR3 spans 15 residues. Trimming took off 0 bases at V and 0 bases at J, with 6 bases between the two ends. CDR3 DNA sequence: TGTGCCAGCTCACCACCGGATAGCTCCTACAATGAGCAGTTCTTC. Protein product: CASSPPDSSYNEQFF.

The chain has TRBV6-5 and TRBJ2-7, with D possibly being TRBD1 (5 bases). Trimming cost V 3 bases and J 6 bases, with 15 bases left between them. The germline V gene encodes CDR1 MNHEY and CDR2 SVGAGI. The length of the CDR3 is 14 residues. The CDR3 protein is CASSYKGAKFEQYF. The CDR3 coding sequence is TGTGCCAGCAGTTATAAAGGGGCCAAGTTCGAGCAGTACTTC.

The chain has TRBV28 and TRBJ2-1; TRBD2 aligns across 9 bases. The length of the CDR3 is 16 residues. The germline V gene encodes CDR1 MDHEN and CDR2 SYDVKM. The J segment lost 4 bases and the V segment lost 4 bases, leaving 8 bases of the junction unmatched. The chain's CDR3 is CASSSTGTSLYNEQFF. CDR3 coding DNA: TGTGCCAGCAGTTCGACCGGGACTAGCCTTTACAATGAGCAGTTCTTC.

The V call is TRBV18, the J call TRBJ2-7; 7 bases align to TRBD1. The germline V gene has CDR1 KGHSH and CDR2 LQKENI. The J segment lost 5 bases and the V segment lost 4 bases, leaving 11 bases of the junction unmatched. The CDR3 sequence is 15 residues long. The CDR3 bases are TGTGCCAGCTCACTGCGACAGGGTGAGATGCACGAGCAGTACTTC. This codes for CASSLRQGEMHEQYF.

This chain joins TRBV28 and TRBJ1-3; a possible D gene is TRBD1 (6 bases). From germline, CDR1 is MDHEN and CDR2 SYDVKM. V was shortened by 6 bases and J by 4 bases, with 13 bases between the two germline ends. The CDR3 is 14 amino acids. CDR3: CASSLGTTGNTIYF. In DNA form, the CDR3 reads TGTGCCAGCAGCCTCGGGACAACGGGAAACACCATATATTTT.

V gene TRBV27 combines with J gene TRBJ2-2; D is uncertain. Germline V gene sequence: CDR1 MNHEY, CDR2 SMNVEV (reference sequence). Trimming shortened V by 6 bases and J by 0 bases, and 11 bases separated the two germline ends. The CDR3 length is 15 residues. The CDR3 DNA sequence: TGTGCCAGCAGCCTAAATGGCGCGAACACCGGGGAGCTGTTTTTT. This codes for CASSLNGANTGELFF.

This clone was counted once. V gene TRBV7-2 combines with J gene TRBJ2-3, with 12 bases fitting TRBD2. Germline V gene lookup returns CDR1 SGHTA and CDR2 FQGNSA. The V segment lost 1 base and the J segment 0 bases; nucleotides outside the gene matches: 8. The CDR3 is made up of 19 amino acids. The CDR3 nucleotides are TGTGCCAGCAGCTTAGTAGGGACTAGCGGGCCTACTAGCACAGATACGCAGTATTTT. It is translated as CASSLVGTSGPTSTDTQYF.

The V and J genes are TRBV7-2 and TRBJ2-7; the D gene could be TRBD1 or TRBD2 (5 bases each). Germline V gene sequence: CDR1 SGHTA, CDR2 FQGNSA. V lost 5 bases, J lost 6 bases, and 11 bases lay in between. CDR3 length: 12 amino acids. This chain's CDR3 is CASSRGPAEQYF. The CDR3, as DNA: TGTGCCAGCAGCCGGGGCCCTGCCGAGCAGTACTTC. Complete variable domain (other parts from reference TRBV7-2 and TRBJ2-7): GAGVSQSPSNKVTEKGKDVELRCDPISGHTALYWYRQSLGQGLEFLIYFQGNSAPDKSGLPSDRFSAERTGGSVSTLTIQRTQQEDSAVYLCASSRGPAEQYFGPGTRLTVT.

The CDR3 DNA reads TGTGCCAGAAAGGTCCTTCTCTATGGCTACACCTTC. Translation: CARKVLLYGYTF. The V and J genes are TRBV5-3 and TRBJ1-2; D unclear. TRBV5-3 qualifies as an ORF whose function is uncertain. This CDR3 comprises 12 residues. The V and J ends lost 6 bases and 4 bases respectively, with 10 bases between them.

The V gene is TRBV4-3, the J gene TRBJ2-5, with D perhaps matching TRBD1 or TRBD2 (5 bases each). There are 15 residues in the CDR3. V was shortened by 0 bases and J by 5 bases, with 13 bases between the two germline ends. Germline V gives CDR1 LGHNA, CDR2 YSLEER. CDR3 in amino acids: CASSQDLRWGETQYF. CDR3 in DNA: TGCGCCAGCAGCCAAGATCTGAGGTGGGGGGAGACCCAGTACTTC.